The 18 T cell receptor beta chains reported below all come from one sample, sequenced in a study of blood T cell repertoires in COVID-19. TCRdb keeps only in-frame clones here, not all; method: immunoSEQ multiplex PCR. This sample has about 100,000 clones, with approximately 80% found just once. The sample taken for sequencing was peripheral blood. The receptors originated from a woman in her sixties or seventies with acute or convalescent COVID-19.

Here the CDR3 DNA reads TGTGCTAGTGGACTAGCGGGGGCAGGGGAGACCCAGTACTTC. It codes for CASGLAGAGETQYF. This sequence joins TRBV12-5 and TRBJ2-5; 11 positions match TRBD2. CDR1 is LGHNT, CDR2 FRNRAP, per germline. The CDR3 contains 14 residues. Trimming cost V 6 bases and J 5 bases; bases outside gene matches: 5.

CDR3 DNA sequence: TGTGCCAGCCTGGGGGCAGCCAATGTGAACACTGAAGCTTTCTTT. As protein: CASLGAANVNTEAFF. The V call is TRBV11-2, the J call TRBJ1-1, with a tentative D call TRBD1 (6 bases). Germline values: CDR1 SGHAT, CDR2 FQNNGV. The CDR3 is 15 amino acids. The V and J ends lost 8 bases and 0 bases respectively, with 16 bases between them.

As DNA, the CDR3 is TGCGCCAGCAGCTTGTCGGGTGCGACTGGAAACACCATATATTTT. This gives the protein CASSLSGATGNTIYF. This chain connects TRBV5-1 to TRBJ1-3; D remains unclear. Germline lookup yields CDR1 SGHRS and CDR2 YFSETQ. The CDR3 extends over 15 amino acids. Trimming took 1 base from V and 2 from J, leaving 10 bases between them.

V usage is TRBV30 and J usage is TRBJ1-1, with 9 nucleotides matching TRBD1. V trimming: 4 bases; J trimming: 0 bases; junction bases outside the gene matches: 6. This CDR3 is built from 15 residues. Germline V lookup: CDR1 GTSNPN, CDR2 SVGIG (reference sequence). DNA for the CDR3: TGTGCCTGGATCCCTCGGGACAGGGTGAACACTGAAGCTTTCTTT. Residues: CAWIPRDRVNTEAFF.

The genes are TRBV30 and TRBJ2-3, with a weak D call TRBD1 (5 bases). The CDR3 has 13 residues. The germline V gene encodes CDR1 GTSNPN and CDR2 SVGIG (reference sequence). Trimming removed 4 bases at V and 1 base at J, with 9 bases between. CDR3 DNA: TGTGCCTGGACCCTACAGGGCACAGATACGCAGTATTTT. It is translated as CAWTLQGTDTQYF.

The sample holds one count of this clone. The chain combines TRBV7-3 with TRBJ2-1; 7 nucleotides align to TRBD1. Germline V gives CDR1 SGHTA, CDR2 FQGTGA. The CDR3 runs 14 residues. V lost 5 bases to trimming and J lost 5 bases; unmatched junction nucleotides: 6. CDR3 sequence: CASSLRQGNNEQFF. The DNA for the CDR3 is TGTGCCAGCAGCCTGAGACAGGGTAACAATGAGCAGTTCTTC.

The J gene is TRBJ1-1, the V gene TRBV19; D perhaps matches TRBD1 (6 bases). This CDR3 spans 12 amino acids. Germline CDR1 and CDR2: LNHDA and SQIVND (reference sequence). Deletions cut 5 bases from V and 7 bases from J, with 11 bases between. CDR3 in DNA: TGTGCCAGTAGTGCCAGGGGCATTGAAGCTTTCTTT. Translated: CASSARGIEAFF. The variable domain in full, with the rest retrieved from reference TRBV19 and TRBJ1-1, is DGGITQSPKYLFRKEGQNVTLSCEQNLNHDAMYWYRQDPGQGLRLIYYSQIVNDFQKGDIAEGYSVSREKKESFPLTVTSAQKNPTAFYLCASSARGIEAFFGQGTRLTVV.

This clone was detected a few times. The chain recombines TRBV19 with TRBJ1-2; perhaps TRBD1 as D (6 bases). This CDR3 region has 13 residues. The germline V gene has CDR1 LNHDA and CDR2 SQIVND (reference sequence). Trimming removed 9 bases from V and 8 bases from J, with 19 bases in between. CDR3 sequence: CASGDTQIKGYTF. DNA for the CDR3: TGTGCCAGCGGGGACACCCAAATAAAAGGCTACACCTTC.

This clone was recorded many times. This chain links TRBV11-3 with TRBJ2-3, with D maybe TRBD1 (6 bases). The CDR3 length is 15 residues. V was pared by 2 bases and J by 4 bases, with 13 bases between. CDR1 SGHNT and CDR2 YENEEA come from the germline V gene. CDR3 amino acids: CASSLTQGAADTQYF. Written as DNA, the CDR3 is TGTGCCAGCAGCTTAACACAGGGAGCCGCAGATACGCAGTATTTT.

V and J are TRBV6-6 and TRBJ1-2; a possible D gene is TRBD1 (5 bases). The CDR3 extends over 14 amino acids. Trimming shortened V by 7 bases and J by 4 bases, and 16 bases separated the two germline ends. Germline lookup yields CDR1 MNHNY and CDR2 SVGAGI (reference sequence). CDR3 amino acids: CASTTAGGSYGYTF. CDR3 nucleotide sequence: TGTGCCAGCACCACAGCGGGGGGAAGCTATGGCTACACCTTC.

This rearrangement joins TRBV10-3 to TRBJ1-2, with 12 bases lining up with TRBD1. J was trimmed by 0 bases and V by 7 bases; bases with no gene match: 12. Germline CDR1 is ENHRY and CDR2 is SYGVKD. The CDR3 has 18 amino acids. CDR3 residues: CAINSGTGGVRANYGYTF. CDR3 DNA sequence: TGTGCCATCAATTCCGGGACAGGGGGCGTCAGGGCTAACTATGGCTACACCTTC.

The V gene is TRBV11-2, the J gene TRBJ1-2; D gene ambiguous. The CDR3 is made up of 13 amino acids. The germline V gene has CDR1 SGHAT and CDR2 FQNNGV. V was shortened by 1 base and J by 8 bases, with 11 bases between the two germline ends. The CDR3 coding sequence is TGTGCCAGCAGCTTAGGAGGGATGGGAGGCTACACCTTC. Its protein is CASSLGGMGGYTF.

The CDR3 DNA reads as TGTGCCAGCAGCTTCGACAGAAGTCAGCCCCAGCATTTT. Translating gives CASSFDRSQPQHF. This chain connects TRBV7-8 to TRBJ1-5; TRBD1 is a possible D gene (5 bases). The CDR3 has 13 amino acids. Trimming removed 3 bases from V and 6 bases from J, with 9 bases in between. Germline CDR1 SGHVS, CDR2 FQNEAQ.

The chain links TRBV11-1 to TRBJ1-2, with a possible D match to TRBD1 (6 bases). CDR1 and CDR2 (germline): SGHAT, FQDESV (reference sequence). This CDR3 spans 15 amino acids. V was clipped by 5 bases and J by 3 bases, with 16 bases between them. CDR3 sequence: CASSQDQGSYYGYTF. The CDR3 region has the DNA TGTGCCAGCAGCCAGGACCAGGGGTCGTACTATGGCTACACCTTC.

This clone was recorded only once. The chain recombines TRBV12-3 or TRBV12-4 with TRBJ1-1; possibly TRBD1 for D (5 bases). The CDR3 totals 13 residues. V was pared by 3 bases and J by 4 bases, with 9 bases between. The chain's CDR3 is CASSFGGSTEAFF. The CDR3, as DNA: TGTGCCAGCAGTTTCGGGGGAAGCACTGAAGCTTTCTTT.

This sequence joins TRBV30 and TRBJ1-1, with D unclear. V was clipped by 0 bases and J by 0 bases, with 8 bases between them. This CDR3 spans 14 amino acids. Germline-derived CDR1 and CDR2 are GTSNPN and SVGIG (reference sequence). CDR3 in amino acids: CAWSVLGLNTEAFF. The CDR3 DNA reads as TGTGCCTGGAGTGTGCTGGGCTTGAACACTGAAGCTTTCTTT.

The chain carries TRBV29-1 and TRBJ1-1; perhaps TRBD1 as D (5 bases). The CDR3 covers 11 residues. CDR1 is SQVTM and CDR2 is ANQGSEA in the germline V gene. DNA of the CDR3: TGCAGTTTTGGAAGACAGACTGAAGCTTTCTTT. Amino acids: CSFGRQTEAFF. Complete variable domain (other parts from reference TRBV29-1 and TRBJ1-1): SAVISQKPSRDICQRGTSLTIQCQVDSQVTMMFWYRQQPGQSLTLIATANQGSEATYESGFVIDKFPISRPNLTFSTLTVSNMSPEDSSIYLCSFGRQTEAFFGQGTRLTVV.

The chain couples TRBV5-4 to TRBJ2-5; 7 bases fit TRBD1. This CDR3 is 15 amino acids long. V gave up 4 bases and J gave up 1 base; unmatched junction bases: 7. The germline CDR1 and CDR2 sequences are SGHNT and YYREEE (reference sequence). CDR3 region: CASSGRTGGQETQYF. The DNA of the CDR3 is TGTGCCAGCAGCGGAAGGACAGGAGGCCAAGAGACCCAGTACTTC.